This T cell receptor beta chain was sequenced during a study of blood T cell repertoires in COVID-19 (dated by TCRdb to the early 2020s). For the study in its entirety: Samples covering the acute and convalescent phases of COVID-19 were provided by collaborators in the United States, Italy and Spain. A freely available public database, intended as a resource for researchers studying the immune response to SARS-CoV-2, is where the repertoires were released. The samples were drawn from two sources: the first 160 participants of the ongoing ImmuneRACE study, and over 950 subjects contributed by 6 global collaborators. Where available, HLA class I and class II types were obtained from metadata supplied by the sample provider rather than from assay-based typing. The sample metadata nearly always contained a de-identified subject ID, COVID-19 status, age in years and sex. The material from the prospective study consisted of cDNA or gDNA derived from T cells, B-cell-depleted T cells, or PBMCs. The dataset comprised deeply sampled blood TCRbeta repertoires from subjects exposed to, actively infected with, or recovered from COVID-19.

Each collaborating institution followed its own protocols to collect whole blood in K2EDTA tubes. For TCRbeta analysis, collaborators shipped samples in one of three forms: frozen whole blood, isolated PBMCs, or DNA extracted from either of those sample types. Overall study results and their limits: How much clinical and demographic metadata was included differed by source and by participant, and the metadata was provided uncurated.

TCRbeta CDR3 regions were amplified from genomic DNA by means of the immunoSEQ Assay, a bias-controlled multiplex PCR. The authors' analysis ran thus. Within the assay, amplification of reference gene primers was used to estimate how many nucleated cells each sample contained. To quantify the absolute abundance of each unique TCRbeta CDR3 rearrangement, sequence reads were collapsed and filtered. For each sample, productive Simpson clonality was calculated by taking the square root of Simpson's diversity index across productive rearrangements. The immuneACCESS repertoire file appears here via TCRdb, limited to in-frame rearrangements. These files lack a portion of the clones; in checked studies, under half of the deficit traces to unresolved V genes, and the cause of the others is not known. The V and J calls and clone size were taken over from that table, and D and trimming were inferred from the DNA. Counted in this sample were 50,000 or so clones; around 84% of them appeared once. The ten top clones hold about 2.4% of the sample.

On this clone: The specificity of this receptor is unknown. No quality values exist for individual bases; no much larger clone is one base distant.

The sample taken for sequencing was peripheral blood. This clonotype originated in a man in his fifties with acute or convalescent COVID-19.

The CDR3 region has the sequence CASSLADSQTHGYTF. The DNA sequence is TGTGCCAGCAGCTTAGCGGACTCGCAGACGCATGGCTACACCTTC. Rearrangement joined TRBV7-9 to TRBJ1-2, with the D segment identity uncertain. The germline V gene (reference sequence) specifies SEHNR as CDR1 and FQNEAQ as CDR2. The CDR3, cysteine through phenylalanine, is 15 amino acids long. Only the CDR3 portion is preserved as DNA: 45 bases, with reading frame beginning at the first base. The junction carries 14 bases between V and J, which are trimmed by 0 bases and 6 bases respectively. The full variable domain, with segments outside the CDR3 supplied by the reference TRBV7-9 and TRBJ1-2 proteins, appears as DTGVSQNPRHKITKRGQNVTFRCDPISEHNRLYWYRQTLGQGPEFLTYFQNEAQLEKSRLLSDRFSAERPKGSFSTLEIQRTEQGDSAMYLCASSLADSQTHGYTFGSGTRLTVV.